This T cell receptor (beta chain) was found in a study of cytomegalovirus exposure and HLA in healthy donors (dated by TCRdb to the late 2010s). Background on the whole study: In an earlier analysis of about 560 of the donors, under 300 Gb of sequence data and 90 million to 120 million unique TCR beta sequences from some 170 million T cells were reported. Roughly 300 gigabases of sequencing data and 70 million to 95 million unique TCR sequences made up an early release that covered fewer than 650 HLA-typed donors. The genetic ancestry cluster associated with self-reported Caucasian donors included about four fifths of the approximately 400 genotyped donors. The aim of the study was to test whether cataloging public T cell receptors could identify signatures of past pathogen exposure. The study profiled the T cell repertoires of 550 to 700 subjects by immunosequencing and related them to cytomegalovirus serostatus. In addition to the first cohort of 500 to 850 subjects, a separate validation cohort of about 120 different subjects was used. The study combined high-throughput TCR immunosequencing, statistical association of individual TCRs with disease status, and machine learning to predict cytomegalovirus infection status. A later analysis re-examined previously published TCR beta repertoires from hundreds of donors and added high-resolution HLA genotyping to investigate patterns of TCR occurrence. In the later analysis, no new phenotypic data were used to find candidate immune exposures; instead, reliance was placed on TCR beta sequences and their occurrence across donors. An earlier analysis of about 620 of the donors applied high-throughput TCR beta sequencing to assess whether each TCR beta V gene segment acted as functional or pseudogenic. Donor age, sex, ethnicity and CMV serostatus were collected together with the repertoire data. In a later genetic analysis, genome-wide SNP genotypes for about three fifths of the roughly 670 donors were used, and that subset was treated as a discovery cohort. Every discovery cohort repertoire had been produced on one sequencing platform. HLA typing covered class I and class II loci at four-digit resolution. Typing coverage differed by locus: A, B, C, DRB1 and DQB1 were typed in roughly 629-630 donors, DQA1 in 500 to 550, DPA1 in around 610, and DPB1 in 400 to 490. Because of strong linkage in the cohort, roughly five DR-DQ haplotypes were treated as single units for association and clustering. Across under 500 genotyped donors of the cohort, an average of 235,054 unique TCR beta nucleotide sequences per donor were sequenced, and approximately 17% of those sequences were non-productive. General conclusions and limits of the study: The sequencing pipeline was judged likely to have produced a cluster of highly shared sequence variants as a technical artifact. CMV serostatus was the only immune exposure information available for the cohort. In a later analysis, HLA-associated TCR beta chains showed more clonal expansion and lower generation probabilities than non-associated chains that were equally common. Roughly uniform sequencing depth across donors was assumed in presence/absence analyses, although this assumption may not hold. A later genetic analysis reported fewer N-insertions in productive TCRs among donors in an Asian-associated ancestry cluster than the approximately 700-donor mean. In a later analysis, most CMV-associated TCR beta chains were found to appear HLA-restricted, with HLA associations seemingly driven largely by CMV exposure. An association between a missense DCLRE1C variant and V-gene and J-gene trimming of TCR beta chains was found in a later genetic analysis and replicated in an independent cohort. Most TCR sequences were observed very rarely across donors, whereas some public TCRs were present in many individuals. HLA typing was unavailable for some donors at each locus, so association tests used only the typed subset. A further reported finding was that TCR beta sequences accurately predicted the HLA-A and HLA-B alleles for most subjects in the first cohort. In an earlier analysis of around 600 of the donors, most TCR beta V segments were observed in productive rearrangements about 90% or about 30% of the time, broadly matching IMGT annotations. Correlated functional status among segregating V segments might reflect linkage disequilibrium, but an unknown experimental factor could not be ruled out. Some IMGT-functional V segments, including TRBV6-2 and TRBV6-3, could not be distinguished by the 87-base-pair reads and were therefore excluded. When HLA alleles, especially DR and DQ, strongly co-occurred, TCR associations were difficult to assign to individual alleles. In vitro tests confirmed that a few of the cytomegalovirus-associated TCR beta chains recognize cytomegalovirus antigens. The authors suggested that the approach could potentially be generalized to other disease states and immunological phenotypes. The cohort was sequenced for TCR beta chains only, and without alpha or paired-chain data the features that could be detected were limited. A total of some 180 TCR beta chains were listed by the study as associated with cytomegalovirus. A later analysis reported that several top co-occurrence clusters appeared linked to parvovirus B19, influenza, CMV and Epstein-Barr virus. Specific HLA alleles were associated with roughly 17,000 TCR beta sequences at a false discovery rate of 0.05 in a later analysis. The earlier analysis of 587 of the donors excluded fewer than 20 rarely observed V segments, including chromosome 9 orphons, because counts were too low. In a later analysis, TCR association rates were found to vary across HLA loci, with the most associated TCRs seen for DRB1 alleles and the fewest for HLA-C alleles. In both the original and validation cohorts, the classifier was reported to diagnose cytomegalovirus status with high specificity and sensitivity.

The library was generated by the immunoSEQ multiplex PCR assay. For the multiplex PCR, a mixture combining 60 forward primers for TCR Vbeta segments and 13 reverse primers for TCR Jbeta segments was used. The CDR3 region of rearranged TCR beta genes was amplified from genomic DNA with a multiplex PCR assay. The Illumina HiSeq System was used to sequence the amplified TCR beta libraries as 87-base-pair reads. Per the source publication's procedure: A later analysis counted tens of millions of unique TCR beta chains across the 650 to 800 repertoires, and some 11 million of these chains were shared by at least two donors. A nearest-neighbor algorithm error-corrected the raw reads and collapsed the reads into unique sequences, merging closely related sequences to remove PCR and sequencing errors. CDR3 sequences were aligned to IMGT reference sequences to assign V, D and J gene segments. Each retained sequence needed at least a six-nucleotide match to both a V gene segment and a J gene segment. A rearrangement was called productive if the CDR3 had no stop codons and remained in frame with V and J, and every other rearrangement was called non-productive. CDR3 was defined according to IMGT convention as the region running from the second conserved V-encoded cysteine to the conserved J-encoded phenylalanine. In an earlier analysis of approximately 500 of the donors, sequences lacking an unambiguous match to a single V gene segment were excluded. An earlier analysis of 500 to 600 of the donors classified V segments as functional when productive rearrangements were above 56.7% and as segregating when the standard deviation between donors was above 5%. A statistical classification framework was built for diagnosing cytomegalovirus status from the catalog of TCR beta chain sequences. In a later analysis, TCR nucleotide sequences were compared against IMGT/GENE-DB human TR gene sequences so that V and J genes could be assigned. In a later analysis, CDR3 sequences and most-parsimonious VDJ recombination scenarios were assigned using the TCRdist pipeline. In a later analysis, each TCR beta chain was defined by its CDR3 amino acid sequence together with its V-gene family, and reads lacking a unique V-gene family were excluded. As a way to deal with suspected cross-contamination and a sequencing artifact, a later analysis dropped 450 to 600 nucleotide sequences that were highly shared and had low generation probability. In a later analysis, a clonal expansion index for each public chain was calculated from normalized within-repertoire ranks of inferred template counts. In a later analysis, generation probabilities were computed with a VDJ recombination model fitted to out-of-frame rearrangements, and the resulting probabilities were checked against IGoR. A later analysis scored TCR-TCR, TCR-HLA and TCR-CMV co-occurrence with hypergeometric tests, applying a repertoire-size bias correction to TCR pairs. To estimate false discovery rates, a later analysis permuted the HLA or CMV assignments 20 times. In a later analysis, co-occurring TCRs were grouped using DBSCAN, with TCRdist sequence similarity added in when clustering inside HLA-allele-positive subsets. For co-occurrence clustering, repertoires with fewer than 30,000 or more than 120,000 public chains were excluded, along with five or six repertoires with anomalous nucleotide sharing. TCRdb limited this immuneACCESS table to in-frame rearrangements with V and J called. A share of clones is missing; checked studies link under half to unresolved V genes, and the rest is unexplained. Clonal size and the V and J genes are those of that table, whereas D and trimming came from the DNA. In this sample the table shows around 86,000 clones, 77% of which occur a single time. The top ten hold 2.5% to 3% of the sample.

In total, around 600 healthy bone marrow donors made up the cohort. All cohort members were sampled while nominally healthy, although unrecorded immune exposures were likely present. The donor was CMV seropositive and was included in the group of 290 or so seropositive cohort members. Each donor provided a peripheral blood sample, and peripheral blood mononuclear cells were used for TCR beta sequencing. The Qiagen DNeasy Blood Extraction Kit was used to extract genomic DNA from the blood cell samples. Counted from cysteine to phenylalanine, this CDR3 has 13 amino acids. Only CDR3 DNA is held: 39 bases, read in frame from base 1. V is pared back by 4 bases and J by 2 bases, with 8 bases lying between the germline termini. From a lookup of the germline V gene, CDR1 and CDR2 are MNHNS and SASEGT. This clone was recorded a few times. Its antigen target is currently unknown. There are no base qualities to consult, and no much larger clone falls within one base.

The TCR comes from a man aged 45-65 years in good health and CMV-seropositive. The sequenced material came from PBMCs. The chain is made from TRBV6-1 and TRBJ1-2, with no D gene named confidently. The encoded CDR3 is CASSVEGNYGYTF. The nucleotide sequence reads TGTGCCAGCAGTGTAGAGGGAAACTATGGCTACACCTTC.